This T cell receptor beta chain is from a study of OX40 agonist ivuxolimab in advanced cancers. About this clone: This specimen includes other DNA sequences encoding the same CDR3.

Germline loops: CDR1 SGHRS, CDR2 YFSETQ. V lost 4 bases and J lost 3, with 5 bases in between. The CDR3 loop spans 11 amino acids. Sequencing was performed with immunoSEQ multiplex PCR; in TCRdb, only in-frame clones are kept and a portion is missing. The sample contains under 85,000 clones, about 94% of which appear only once. The TCR sequence derives from an adult with an advanced solid tumor such as melanoma, head and neck, liver or kidney cancer. The rearrangement links TRBV5-1 to TRBJ2-7, with unresolved D. The source material was CD4+ or CD8+ T cells sorted from blood, sampled in a trial of the OX40 agonist ivuxolimab. CDR3 sequence reads: CASSLGYEQYF. The CDR3 nucleotides are TGCGCCAGCAGCCTAGGCTACGAGCAGTACTTC. Variable domain in full (rest from reference TRBV5-1 and TRBJ2-7): KAGVTQTPRYLIKTRGQQVTLSCSPISGHRSVSWYQQTPGQGLQFLFEYFSETQRNKGNFPGRFSGRQFSNSRSEMNVSTLELGDSALYLCASSLGYEQYFGPGTRLTVT.